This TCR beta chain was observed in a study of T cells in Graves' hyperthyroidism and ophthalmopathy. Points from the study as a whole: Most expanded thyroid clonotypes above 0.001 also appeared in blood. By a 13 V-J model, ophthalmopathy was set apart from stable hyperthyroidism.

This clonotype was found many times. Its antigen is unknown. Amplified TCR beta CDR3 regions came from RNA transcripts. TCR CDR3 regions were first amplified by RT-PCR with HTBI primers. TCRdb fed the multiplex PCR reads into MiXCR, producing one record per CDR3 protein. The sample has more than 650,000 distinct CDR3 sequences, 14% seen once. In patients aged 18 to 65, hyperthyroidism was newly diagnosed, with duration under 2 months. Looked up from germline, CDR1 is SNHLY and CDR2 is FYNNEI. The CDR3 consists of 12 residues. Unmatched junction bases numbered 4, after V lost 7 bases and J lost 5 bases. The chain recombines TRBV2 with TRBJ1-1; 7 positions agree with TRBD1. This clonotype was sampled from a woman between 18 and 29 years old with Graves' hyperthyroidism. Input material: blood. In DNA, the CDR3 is TGTGCCAGCACTACAGGGGCGACTGAAGCTTTCTTT. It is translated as CASTTGATEAFF.